Described below is a single TCR beta chain sequence and its context. The data derive from a study of blood T cell repertoires in COVID-19. Across the study: T cells, B-cell-depleted T cells, or PBMCs provided the cDNA or gDNA that served as material.

How the authors handled the data: Reference gene primers were amplified, and this amplification served to estimate nucleated cell counts. The data were produced by immunoSEQ multiplex PCR, yet TCRdb's version contains in-frame clones alone and is incomplete. That table is the source of V, J and clone size, and D and trimming were worked out from the DNA. The sample records hundreds of thousands of clones, 88% being singletons. V shed 4 bases and J 1 base; nucleotides not matched to a gene: 7. The CDR3 covers 16 residues. From germline, CDR1 is SGHDT and CDR2 YYEEEE. The chain couples TRBV5-6 to TRBJ2-2, with 7 bases lining up with TRBD1. Specimen: peripheral blood. The TCR originated in a man older than 75 with acute or convalescent COVID-19. The CDR3 here is CASSTRTGVNTGELFF. For the CDR3, the DNA is TGTGCCAGCAGCACCAGAACAGGGGTGAACACCGGGGAGCTGTTTTTT. Full variable domain (outside the CDR3, taken from reference TRBV5-6 and TRBJ2-2): DAGVTQSPTHLIKTRGQQVTLRCSPKSGHDTVSWYQQALGQGPQFIFQYYEEEERQRGNFPDRFSGHQFPNYSSELNVNALLLGDSALYLCASSTRTGVNTGELFFGEGSRLTVL.